These 7 T cell receptor beta chains were all obtained from the same sample, sequenced in a study of long-term antiretroviral therapy in people with HIV. An immunoSEQ assay, version v3.0, was performed at survey level. Clones were sequenced by immunoSEQ multiplex PCR, and TCRdb holds only the in-frame ones, with some missing. Of about 22,000 clones listed, 88% were seen once; the top ten hold under 4%. The specimen was unsorted PBMCs, collected 2.3 years after starting antiretroviral therapy. The receptors derive from a man aged 55 to 70 with HIV.

The chain combines TRBV19 with TRBJ2-4; the D gene is possibly TRBD1 (5 bases). Looked up from germline, CDR1 is LNHDA and CDR2 is SQIVND (reference sequence). Trimming removed 2 bases at V and 0 bases at J, with 17 bases between. This CDR3 is built from 18 residues. The CDR3: CASSISRQRTLAKNIQYF. CDR3 in DNA: TGTGCCAGTAGTATATCTAGACAGCGCACCCTAGCCAAAAACATTCAGTACTTC.

V and J are TRBV19 and TRBJ2-7, with D possibly being TRBD1 (5 bases). This CDR3 comprises 14 residues. From germline, CDR1 is LNHDA and CDR2 SQIVND (reference sequence). V lost 11 bases and J 3 bases, leaving 20 bases between the germline ends. The CDR3 region has the DNA TGTGCCGCTAGGACACCACCAATATACTACGAGCAGTACTTC. This gives the protein CAARTPPIYYEQYF.

This clone was observed a single time. The chain couples TRBV6-1 to TRBJ2-1; 9 bases match TRBD1. This CDR3 is 14 amino acids long. The V segment lost 6 bases and the J segment 6 bases; nucleotides outside the gene matches: 6. Germline CDR1 MNHNS, CDR2 SASEGT. CDR3 sequence reads: CASSHRTGVNEQFF. CDR3 bases: TGTGCCAGCAGCCATAGGACAGGGGTCAATGAGCAGTTCTTC.

The chain combines TRBV13 with TRBJ1-3; D is unclear. V dropped 3 bases and J dropped 0 bases, with 9 bases sitting between them. Per the germline V gene, CDR1 is PRHDT and CDR2 is FYEKMQ (reference sequence). The CDR3 is 15 amino acids. CDR3 sequence: CASSLGKGSGNTIYF. The CDR3 DNA is TGTGCCAGCAGCTTGGGGAAAGGCTCTGGAAACACCATATATTTT.

The chain is built from TRBV5-4 and TRBJ2-7; TRBD2 aligns across 14 bases. V trimming: 1 base; J trimming: 4 bases; junction bases outside the gene matches: 13. CDR3 size: 19 residues. From germline, CDR1 is SGHNT and CDR2 YYREEE (reference sequence). The CDR3 protein is CASSLYGLGLAGGQYEQYF. The CDR3, as DNA: TGTGCCAGCAGCTTGTATGGACTAGGACTAGCGGGAGGCCAGTACGAGCAGTACTTC.

This chain links TRBV6-6 with TRBJ2-1; D gene ambiguous. Trimming took 0 bases from V and 10 from J, leaving 10 bases between them. Germline loops: CDR1 MNHNY, CDR2 SVGAGI (reference sequence). The CDR3 extends over 13 amino acids. CDR3 region: CASSYSPAREQFF. The CDR3 DNA is TGTGCCAGCAGTTACTCCCCAGCGAGAGAGCAGTTCTTC.

The genes are TRBV11-2 and TRBJ2-3; D unclear. This CDR3 contains 13 residues. The V and J ends lost 2 bases and 1 base respectively, with 4 bases between them. From germline, CDR1 is SGHAT and CDR2 FQNNGV. CDR3 coding DNA: TGTGCCAGCAGCTTATCCCGCACAGATACGCAGTATTTT. This encodes CASSLSRTDTQYF.